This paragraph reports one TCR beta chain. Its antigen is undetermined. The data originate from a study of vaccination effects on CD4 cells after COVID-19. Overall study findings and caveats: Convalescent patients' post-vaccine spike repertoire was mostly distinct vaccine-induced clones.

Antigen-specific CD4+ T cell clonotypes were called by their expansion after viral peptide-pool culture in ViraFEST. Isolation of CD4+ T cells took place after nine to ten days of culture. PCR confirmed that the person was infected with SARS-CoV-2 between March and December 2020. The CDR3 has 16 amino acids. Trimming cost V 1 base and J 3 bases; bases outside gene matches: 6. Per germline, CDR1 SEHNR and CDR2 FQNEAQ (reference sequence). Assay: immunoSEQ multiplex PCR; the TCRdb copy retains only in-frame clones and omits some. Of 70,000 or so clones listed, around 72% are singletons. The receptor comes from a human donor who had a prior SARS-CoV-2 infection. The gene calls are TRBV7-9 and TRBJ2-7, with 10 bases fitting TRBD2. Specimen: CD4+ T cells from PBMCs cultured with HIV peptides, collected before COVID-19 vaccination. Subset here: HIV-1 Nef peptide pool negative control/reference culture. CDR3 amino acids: CASSLVDSSGSYEQYF. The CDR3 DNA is TGTGCCAGCAGCTTAGTCGACTCTAGCGGGAGCTACGAGCAGTACTTC.